One and the same sample provided the 27 T cell receptor beta chains below, sequenced in a study of T cell responses to AZD1222 COVID-19 vaccine. Libraries were prepared by immunoSEQ multiplex PCR; TCRdb keeps only in-frame clonotypes and omits some of them. In the table there are about 190,000 clones, 87% of which are singletons. Sequenced here: peripheral blood, sampled on day 0 of MenACWY control vaccination. These receptors originate from an adult in good health.

This chain links TRBV19 with TRBJ1-6, with 7 bases that match TRBD1. The CDR3 is made up of 14 amino acids. Germline CDR1 is LNHDA and CDR2 is SQIVND (reference sequence). The V gene end was trimmed by 8 bases and the J gene end by 9 bases; junction bases not matched to a gene: 10. CDR3 bases: TGTGCCAGTGGTGGGACAGCAAGAAGTTCACCCCTCCACTTT. It yields the protein CASGGTARSSPLHF.

The gene calls are TRBV7-9 and TRBJ2-1; 8 positions agree with TRBD1. Germline V gene sequence: CDR1 SEHNR, CDR2 FQNEAQ (reference sequence). Trimming took 3 bases from V and 6 from J; bases not matched to a gene: 7. The CDR3 consists of 15 residues. The CDR3 region has the DNA TGTGCCAGCAGCTTGTATGTTGACAGGGGCAATGAGCAGTTCTTC. Translation gives CASSLYVDRGNEQFF. Combining the CDR3 with reference TRBV7-9 and TRBJ2-1 gives the whole variable domain DTGVSQNPRHKITKRGQNVTFRCDPISEHNRLYWYRQTLGQGPEFLTYFQNEAQLEKSRLLSDRFSAERPKGSFSTLEIQRTEQGDSAMYLCASSLYVDRGNEQFFGPGTRLTVL.

This sequence joins TRBV6-7 and TRBJ2-5; D is possibly TRBD1 (7 bases). TRBV6-7 is an open reading frame, and its role is uncertain. The length of the CDR3 is 15 residues. The ends were cut back, 10 bases at V and 2 bases at J, with 20 bases in the middle. The CDR3 nucleotides are TGTGCCATCACAGGGGACTCGGGGATACAAGAGACCCAGTACTTC. Amino acid sequence: CAITGDSGIQETQYF.

The chain combines TRBV12-3 or TRBV12-4 with TRBJ2-1; D might be TRBD2 (5 bases). Trimming took off 11 bases at V and 7 bases at J, with 12 bases between the two ends. The CDR3 spans 11 residues. The CDR3 DNA follows: TGTGCCGTCCGGAGGAGGAATGAGCAGTTCTTC. Protein: CAVRRRNEQFF.

The chain uses TRBV5-1 and TRBJ1-1; D is unclear. CDR1 is SGHRS and CDR2 is YFSETQ in the germline V gene. Trimming took off 5 bases at V and 11 bases at J, with 25 bases between the two ends. The CDR3 loop spans 15 amino acids. The CDR3 DNA is TGCGCCAGCAGTGGTCCTCGGGAACACCATATGGGCGCTTTCTTT. Protein: CASSGPREHHMGAFF.

This chain uses TRBV3-1 (or the pseudogene TRBV3-2) with TRBJ2-2; perhaps TRBD1 as D (5 bases). CDR1 LGHDT and CDR2 YNNKEL come from the germline V gene (reference sequence). This CDR3 spans 18 amino acids. The germline V and J ends were trimmed by 0 bases and 0 bases, with 14 bases remaining between them. CDR3 protein: CASSQDPVGAANTGELFF. The CDR3 region has the DNA TGTGCCAGCAGCCAAGATCCGGTAGGGGCGGCGAACACCGGGGAGCTGTTTTTT.

The genes are TRBV14 and TRBJ1-6, with D uncertain. Germline V gene data show CDR1 as SGHDN and CDR2 as FVKESK. This CDR3 region has 15 residues. V was pared by 2 bases and J by 10 bases, with 15 bases between. This CDR3 is CASSQLPPGNSPLHF. In DNA form, the CDR3 reads TGTGCCAGCAGCCAACTCCCTCCGGGTAACTCACCCCTCCACTTT. Complete variable domain (other parts from reference TRBV14 and TRBJ1-6): EAGVTQFPSHSVIEKGQTVTLRCDPISGHDNLYWYRRVMGKEIKFLLHFVKESKQDESGMPNNRFLAERTGGTYSTLKVQPAELEDSGVYFCASSQLPPGNSPLHFGNGTRLTVT.

The rearrangement uses TRBV18 and TRBJ2-3; D call uncertain. V was trimmed by 5 bases and J by 2 bases, leaving 2 bases between them. This CDR3 contains 11 residues. Germline V gene data show CDR1 as KGHSH and CDR2 as LQKENI. The CDR3 DNA reads as TGTGCCAGCTCATCCACAGATACGCAGTATTTT. Translating gives CASSSTDTQYF.

V gene TRBV28 combines with J gene TRBJ2-2, with TRBD1 matching 9 bases. The germline CDR1 and CDR2 sequences are MDHEN and SYDVKM. CDR3 length: 17 residues. The junction had 9 bases not matched to a gene; V was cut back by 7 bases and J by 0 bases. CDR3: CASNSGQGPPNTGELFF. CDR3 DNA sequence: TGTGCCAGCAACTCGGGACAGGGCCCTCCGAACACCGGGGAGCTGTTTTTT.

The gene calls are TRBV3-1 (or the pseudogene TRBV3-2) and TRBJ2-3; TRBD2 is a possible D gene (5 bases). The CDR3 runs to 12 residues. From germline, CDR1 is LGHDT and CDR2 YNNKEL (reference sequence). V shed 5 bases and J shed 6 bases, with 9 bases lying between them. The CDR3 DNA reads TGTGCCAGCAGCTTACGAGGGGATACGCAGTATTTT. It is translated as CASSLRGDTQYF.

The chain combines TRBV4-1 with TRBJ2-7; a possible D gene is TRBD2 (6 bases). Trimming shortened V by 1 base and J by 4 bases, and 17 bases separated the two germline ends. CDR3 length equals 16 residues. CDR1 MGHRA and CDR2 YSYEKL come from the germline V gene. The chain's CDR3 is CASSQVFGLAEYEQYF. In DNA form, the CDR3 reads TGCGCCAGCAGCCAAGTTTTCGGGTTAGCGGAGTACGAGCAGTACTTC.

The genes are TRBV28 and TRBJ2-4; weak D call: TRBD2 (5 bases). Germline CDR1 reads MDHEN; CDR2 reads SYDVKM. The CDR3 is 16 amino acids. V was trimmed by 5 bases and J by 1 base, leaving 15 bases between them. CDR3 sequence (DNA): TGTGCCAGCAGTACCCCCGGGGTGGGGGCCAAAAACATTCAGTACTTC. Its translation: CASSTPGVGAKNIQYF.

The chain couples TRBV29-1 to TRBJ2-1; D ambiguous. CDR3 length equals 13 residues. The V gene's germline CDR1 is SQVTM and CDR2 ANQGSEA. V lost 7 bases to trimming and J lost 7 bases, with 17 bases between them. The CDR3 protein is CSAQSTLGNEQFF. CDR3 sequence (DNA): TGCAGCGCCCAGTCCACCCTGGGGAATGAGCAGTTCTTC.

This clone was found a few times. The chain joins TRBV7-9 to TRBJ2-7, with 7 bases lining up with TRBD2. The CDR3 loop spans 14 amino acids. Unmatched junction bases numbered 4, after V lost 1 base and J lost 4 bases. Germline V gene data show CDR1 as SEHNR and CDR2 as FQNEAQ (reference sequence). The CDR3 sequence: CASSLELADYEQYF. DNA of the CDR3: TGTGCCAGCAGCTTAGAGCTAGCGGATTACGAGCAGTACTTC.

V gene TRBV2 combines with J gene TRBJ2-7, with TRBD1 identical over 9 bases. The CDR3 totals 12 residues. The germline CDR1 and CDR2 sequences are SNHLY and FYNNEI. Unmatched junction bases numbered 2, after V lost 8 bases and J lost 3 bases. Here the CDR3 reads CASGQGRYEQYF. CDR3 DNA sequence: TGTGCCAGCGGACAGGGGCGCTACGAGCAGTACTTC.

The rearrangement links TRBV5-4 to TRBJ2-5; D may match TRBD1 or TRBD2 (6 bases each). The CDR3 is 14 residues long. The ends were cut back, 5 bases at V and 4 bases at J, with 15 bases in the middle. Germline CDR1 SGHNT, CDR2 YYREEE (reference sequence). DNA of the CDR3: TGTGCCAGCAGGTCTCGCGGAGGGGGAGAGACCCAGTACTTC. Translated: CASRSRGGGETQYF.

In nucleotides, the CDR3 is TGTGCCAGCAGTTTTGGGACAGGGGATAATTCACCCCTCCACTTT. Protein sequence: CASSFGTGDNSPLHF. The chain combines TRBV27 with TRBJ1-6; the match to TRBD1 covers 10 bases. V lost 3 bases and J lost 5; bases outside the gene matches: 1. Germline loops: CDR1 MNHEY, CDR2 SMNVEV (reference sequence). The CDR3 length is 15 residues.

This clone was recorded only once. The rearrangement joins TRBV9 to TRBJ2-5; 10 nucleotides line up with TRBD2. The V segment lost 2 bases and the J segment 5 bases; nucleotides outside the gene matches: 6. The CDR3 has 15 residues. Germline CDR1 is SGDLS and CDR2 is YYNGEE. CDR3 protein: CASSVERGGAETQYF. The CDR3 region has the DNA TGTGCCAGCAGCGTTGAGCGGGGGGGCGCGGAGACCCAGTACTTC.

This chain uses TRBV6-5 with TRBJ1-5, with 8 positions matching TRBD1. The ends lost 5 bases at V and 8 bases at J; junction bases unmatched: 5. The CDR3 is 13 residues long. CDR1 and CDR2 from the germline V gene are MNHEY and SVGAGI. The CDR3 here is CASSRTGLEPQHF. DNA of the CDR3: TGTGCCAGCAGTCGGACAGGGCTGGAGCCCCAGCATTTT.

V and J are TRBV10-3 and TRBJ2-7, with D possibly being TRBD1 (6 bases). The CDR3 sequence is 13 residues long. Germline V gives CDR1 ENHRY, CDR2 SYGVKD. Trimming removed 7 bases from V and 5 bases from J, with 15 bases in between. The CDR3 DNA reads as TGTGCCATCAACCCTACAGGGTCAAACGAGCAGTACTTC. Protein: CAINPTGSNEQYF.

This clone has only one observation. The chain has TRBV7-8 and TRBJ1-5; D is possibly TRBD1 (5 bases). Deletions cut 3 bases from V and 4 bases from J, with 13 bases between. This CDR3 spans 15 amino acids. Looked up from germline, CDR1 is SGHVS and CDR2 is FQNEAQ. CDR3 bases: TGTGCCAGCAGCTTGCTATCAGGGTGGAATCAGCCCCAGCATTTT. Its protein is CASSLLSGWNQPQHF.

This clone was recorded only once. This sequence joins TRBV5-1 and TRBJ1-1; 8 bases line up with TRBD1. There are 14 residues in the CDR3. V trimming: 4 bases; J trimming: 5 bases; junction bases outside the gene matches: 7. Looked up from germline, CDR1 is SGHRS and CDR2 is YFSETQ. The CDR3, as DNA: TGCGCCAGCAGCAAGACAGGGGAGGGGACTGAAGCTTTCTTT. Its protein product is CASSKTGEGTEAFF.

The chain combines TRBV7-6 with TRBJ2-2; TRBD2 is a possible D gene (7 bases). The germline V gene has CDR1 SGHVS and CDR2 FNYEAQ. Trimming removed 5 bases from V and 1 base from J, with 14 bases in between. This CDR3 comprises 16 residues. This CDR3 reads CASSGGAGQNTGELFF. The CDR3 DNA is TGTGCCAGCAGCGGGGGGGCAGGACAGAACACCGGGGAGCTGTTTTTT.

This clone was observed a single time. The V call is TRBV3-1 (or the pseudogene TRBV3-2), the J call TRBJ1-2; D is undetermined. CDR3 length equals 15 residues. Germline V CDR1 and CDR2: LGHDT, YNNKEL (reference sequence). Trimming pared 0 bases from V and 4 bases from J, leaving 12 bases between. CDR3 sequence (DNA): TGTGCCAGCAGCCAAGATGAAGGTCGCGGCTATGGCTACACCTTC. Protein: CASSQDEGRGYGYTF.

The chain uses TRBV7-9 and TRBJ2-2; 7 bases match TRBD2. This CDR3 is built from 18 residues. Germline trimming cut 4 bases from V and 5 bases from J; bases unmatched to any gene: 16. Germline values: CDR1 SEHNR, CDR2 FQNEAQ (reference sequence). The CDR3 DNA sequence: TGTGCCAGCAGCTCCGACCTCTTCACGGGACTAACGACCGGGGAGCTGTTTTTT. This gives the protein CASSSDLFTGLTTGELFF.

The J gene is TRBJ1-5, the V gene TRBV6-2 or TRBV6-3; unclear D gene. Germline loops: CDR1 MNHEY, CDR2 SVGEGT. The CDR3 is made up of 12 amino acids. V lost 3 bases and J 6 bases, leaving 6 bases between the germline ends. CDR3 nucleotides: TGTGCCAGCAGTTATGATCGTCAGCCCCAGCATTTT. This sequence encodes CASSYDRQPQHF.

This sequence joins TRBV6-6 and TRBJ2-7, with 10 bases lining up with TRBD1. The V gene end was trimmed by 5 bases and the J gene end by 4 bases; junction bases not matched to a gene: 8. The CDR3 runs 15 residues. The germline gives CDR1 MNHNY, CDR2 SVGAGI (reference sequence). CDR3 in amino acids: CASSPRPGQGYEQYF. The CDR3 DNA is TGTGCCAGCAGTCCCCGGCCGGGACAGGGGTACGAGCAGTACTTC.